This section outlines one TCR beta chain sequence together with its context. Antigen: not known. Each of the donors was a healthy bone marrow donor. The sample is drawn from a study of cytomegalovirus exposure and HLA in healthy donors. Whole-study results and caveats: Among TCR sequences, most were rare, though some public TCRs appeared in many donors. A few CMV-associated chains were confirmed in vitro to be specific for CMV antigens.

The germline gives CDR1 SGHRS, CDR2 YFSETQ. The length of the CDR3 is 17 residues. The trim removed 4 bases at V and 4 bases at J, leaving 15 bases unmatched. Amplification used 60 Vbeta primers and 13 Jbeta primers. Here immunoSEQ multiplex PCR was the method, and the copy in TCRdb shows in-frame clones only, minus some. The sample contains about 100,000 clones, 85% to 90% of which appear only once. Sequencing was done on a sample of PBMCs. The clonotype was recovered from a man aged 25 to 45 in good health and CMV-seronegative. The V and J genes are TRBV5-1 and TRBJ1-2; the match to TRBD1 covers 8 bases. DNA of the CDR3: TGCGCCAGCAGCCTTTCCCGACGACAGGGGCACCTCTATGGCTACACCTTC. Translation gives CASSLSRRQGHLYGYTF.